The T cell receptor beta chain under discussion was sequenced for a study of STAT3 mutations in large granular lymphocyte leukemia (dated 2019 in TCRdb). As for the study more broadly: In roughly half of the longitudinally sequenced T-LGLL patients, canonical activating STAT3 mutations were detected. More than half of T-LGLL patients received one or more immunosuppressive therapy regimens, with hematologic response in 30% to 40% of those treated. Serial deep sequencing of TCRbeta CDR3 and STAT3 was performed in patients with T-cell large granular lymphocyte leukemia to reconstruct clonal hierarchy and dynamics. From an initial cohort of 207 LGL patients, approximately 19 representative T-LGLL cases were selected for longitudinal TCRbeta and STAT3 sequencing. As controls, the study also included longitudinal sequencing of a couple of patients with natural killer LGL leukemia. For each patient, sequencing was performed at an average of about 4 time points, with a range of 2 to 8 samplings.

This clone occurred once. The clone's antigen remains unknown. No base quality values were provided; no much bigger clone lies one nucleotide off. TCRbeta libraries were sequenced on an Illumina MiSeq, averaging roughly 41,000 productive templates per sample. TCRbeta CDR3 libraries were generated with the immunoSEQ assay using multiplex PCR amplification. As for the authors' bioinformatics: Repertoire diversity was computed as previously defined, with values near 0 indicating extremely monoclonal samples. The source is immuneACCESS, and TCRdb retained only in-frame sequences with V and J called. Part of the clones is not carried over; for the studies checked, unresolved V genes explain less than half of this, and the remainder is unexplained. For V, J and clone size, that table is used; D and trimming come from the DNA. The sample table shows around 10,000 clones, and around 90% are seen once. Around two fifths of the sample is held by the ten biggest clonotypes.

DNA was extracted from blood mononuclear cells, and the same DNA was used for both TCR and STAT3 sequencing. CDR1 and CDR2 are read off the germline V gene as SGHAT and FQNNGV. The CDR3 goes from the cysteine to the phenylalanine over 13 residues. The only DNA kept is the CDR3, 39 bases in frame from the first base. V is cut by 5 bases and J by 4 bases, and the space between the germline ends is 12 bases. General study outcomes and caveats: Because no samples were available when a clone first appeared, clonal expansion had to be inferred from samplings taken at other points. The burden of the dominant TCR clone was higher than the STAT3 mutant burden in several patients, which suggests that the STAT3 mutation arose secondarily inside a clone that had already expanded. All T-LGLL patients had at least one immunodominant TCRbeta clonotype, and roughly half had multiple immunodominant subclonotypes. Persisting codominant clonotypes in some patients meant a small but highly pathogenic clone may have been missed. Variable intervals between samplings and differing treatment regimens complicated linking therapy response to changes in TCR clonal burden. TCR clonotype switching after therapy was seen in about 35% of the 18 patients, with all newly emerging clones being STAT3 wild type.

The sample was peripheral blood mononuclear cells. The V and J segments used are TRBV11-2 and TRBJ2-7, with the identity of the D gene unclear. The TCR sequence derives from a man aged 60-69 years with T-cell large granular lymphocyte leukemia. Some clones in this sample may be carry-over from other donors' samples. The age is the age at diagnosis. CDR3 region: CASSTFSDYEQYF. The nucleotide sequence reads TGTGCCAGCAGCACCTTCAGTGATTACGAGCAGTACTTC.